What follows describes a single TCR beta chain. Germline lookup yields CDR1 SQVTM and CDR2 ANQGSEA. This CDR3 spans 16 amino acids. With V trimmed by 7 bases and J by 4 bases, 14 bases remained unmatched. The study excluded patients with other autoimmune diseases, uncontrolled infections, pregnancy or lactation. Amplification of the TCR beta CDR3 regions used RNA transcripts (as template). Scientists carried out first-round RT-PCR using HTBI primers and then a second-round multiplex PCR. MiXCR, applied by TCRdb to the multiplex PCR reads, yields one record per CDR3 protein. This sample has around 660,000 distinct CDR3 sequences, with over 40% found just once. The record originates from a study of Graves' ophthalmopathy and Graves' hyperthyroidism. Across the study: Peripheral blood collection took place at initial diagnosis, before any treatment.

Source material: peripheral blood. The chain recombines TRBV29-1 with TRBJ2-5; 11 nucleotides match TRBD2. The TCR comes from an adult man with Graves' ophthalmopathy. CDR3 amino acids: CSGTSGSGGAVETQYF. CDR3 in DNA: TGCAGCGGAACTAGCGGGAGCGGGGGGGCCGTAGAGACCCAGTACTTC.